This TCR beta chain was recorded in a study of blood T cell repertoires in COVID-19. Some clones are missing from TCRdb's copy, which holds only in-frame ones; the method was immunoSEQ multiplex PCR. The sample has under 250,000 clones, 85% seen once. This clone was detected only once. CDR3 size: 15 residues. CDR1 MNHEY and CDR2 SVGAGI come from the germline V gene. J was trimmed by 6 bases and V by 0 bases; bases with no gene match: 4. The receptor was isolated from a man in his fifties or sixties who had recovered from COVID-19. V gene TRBV6-5 combines with J gene TRBJ2-2, with 7 bases identical to TRBD1. Sequencing was done on a sample of peripheral blood. The CDR3 here is CASSYSRQGPGELFF. The CDR3 DNA is TGTGCCAGCAGTTACTCAAGACAGGGTCCCGGGGAGCTGTTTTTT.